A selection of T cell receptor beta chains follows, all from one sample in a study of shared clonotypes between healthy human individuals. Data came from immunoSEQ multiplex PCR; TCRdb stores just in-frame clones and leaves some out. The sample carries roughly 2.2 million clones, approximately 95% recorded once. Sequencing used naive CD4+ T cells from PBMCs. The receptors were sampled from a man younger than 35 in good health. Some clones in this sample may be carry-over from other donors' samples. CDR3s include the opening cysteine and the closing phenylalanine or tryptophan. Each record gives: D gene, J gene, clone size, V gene, CDR3 protein, CDR3 DNA. A D gene is named only where the DNA matches it firmly. For some rows the clone size is stated as once, few or many, or as a class when expanded; others skip it.

. TRBJ2-5 few TRBV7-9 CASSLAGAGQETQYF TGTGCCAGCAGCTTAGCGGGGGCAGGTCAAGAGACCCAGTACTTC
. TRBJ2-3 . TRBV11-2 CASSLGSRGGKGTDTQYF TGTGCCAGCAGCTTAGGTAGCAGGGGCGGTAAGGGAACAGATACGCAGTATTTT
. TRBJ1-5 . TRBV7-8 CASSSTPGFWDQPQHF TGTGCCAGCAGTTCTACCCCAGGGTTTTGGGATCAGCCCCAGCATTTT
. TRBJ2-5 . TRBV6-1 CASSEAGHQEGTQYF TGTGCCAGCAGTGAAGCGGGACACCAAGAGGGGACCCAGTACTTC
TRBD1 TRBJ2-1 . TRBV2 CASSDGQGRYNEQFF TGTGCCAGCAGCGACGGACAGGGGCGATACAATGAGCAGTTCTTC
. TRBJ2-5 . TRBV21-1 CASSKDPRETQYF TGTGCCAGCAGCAAAGACCCGAGGGAGACCCAGTACTTC
. TRBJ2-3 . TRBV18 CASSPGLSSTDTQYF TGTGCCAGCTCCCCAGGGCTCTCTAGCACAGATACGCAGTATTTT
TRBD2 TRBJ2-5 . TRBV28 CASSSYFRRASGGQETQYF TGTGCCAGCAGTTCCTACTTCCGGCGGGCTAGCGGGGGCCAAGAGACCCAGTACTTC
. TRBJ2-2 . TRBV5-1 CASSLGQGNTGELFF TGCGCCAGCAGCTTGGGGCAGGGGAACACCGGGGAGCTGTTTTTT
TRBD1 TRBJ1-2 . TRBV14 CASSQPPGQGDFGGYTF TGTGCCAGCAGCCAGCCCCCGGGACAGGGTGATTTCGGTGGCTACACCTTC
. TRBJ2-7 once TRBV5-1 CASSFDGHTYEQYF TGCGCCAGCAGCTTTGACGGACATACCTACGAGCAGTACTTC